This entry lists 9 T cell receptor beta chains sequenced from one sample in a study of technical replicates of blood from a few donors. This table comes from immunoSEQ multiplex PCR, and its TCRdb copy is limited to in-frame clones, with some not included. The table shows 75,000 to 100,000 clones, with about 95% occurring only once. The sequencing input was T cells isolated from PBMCs. All receptors come from a human donor in good health.

V usage is TRBV7-5 and J usage is TRBJ1-3; the table's D call, TRBD1, has no DNA check behind it. TRBV7-5 is annotated as a pseudogene. This CDR3 contains 14 residues. The CDR3 reads CARSLAQTGGTIYF. DNA for the CDR3: TGTGCCAGAAGCTTAGCCCAGACAGGGGGCACCATATATTTT.

The chain combines TRBV18 with TRBJ2-7; D perhaps matches TRBD1 (6 bases). This CDR3 region has 14 residues. Germline CDR1 and CDR2: KGHSH and LQKENI. Between the trimmed V and J ends, which lost 3 bases and 0 bases, there was a span of 9 bases. CDR3 nucleotides: TGTGCCAGCTCACCCCAGGGGTTCTCCTACGAGCAGTACTTC. It is translated as CASSPQGFSYEQYF. Variable domain in full (rest from reference TRBV18 and TRBJ2-7): NAGVMQNPRHLVRRRGQEARLRCSPMKGHSHVYWYRQLPEEGLKFMVYLQKENIIDESGMPKERFSAEFPKEGPSILRIQQVVRGDSAAYFCASSPQGFSYEQYFGPGTRLTVT.

The V and J genes are TRBV2 and TRBJ2-7; 10 bases are shared with TRBD1. The CDR3 is 15 residues long. The germline CDR1 and CDR2 sequences are SNHLY and FYNNEI. V trimming: 4 bases; J trimming: 3 bases; junction bases outside the gene matches: 6. This CDR3 reads CASSAGQGIIYEQYF. CDR3 coding DNA: TGTGCCAGCAGTGCGGGACAGGGGATAATCTACGAGCAGTACTTC.

The chain employs TRBV7-2 and TRBJ1-3; no clear D gene. CDR1 SGHTA and CDR2 FQGNSA come from the germline V gene. The ends were cut back, 3 bases at V and 8 bases at J, with 5 bases in the middle. This CDR3 spans 11 amino acids. CDR3 loop: CASSFYYTIYF. In nucleotides, the CDR3 is TGTGCCAGCAGCTTCTATTACACCATATATTTT.

The chain is built from TRBV7-9 and TRBJ1-4, with a weak D call TRBD1 (6 bases). CDR1 SEHNR and CDR2 FQNEAQ come from the germline V gene (reference sequence). The CDR3 consists of 15 residues. Trimming took off 4 bases at V and 8 bases at J, with 17 bases between the two ends. The CDR3 loop reads CASSSGEYRIEKLFF. CDR3 coding DNA: TGTGCCAGCAGCTCAGGGGAGTATCGGATAGAAAAACTGTTTTTT.

The gene calls are TRBV6-4 and TRBJ1-4, with 8 bases that match TRBD1. The CDR3 contains 13 residues. The germline CDR1 and CDR2 sequences are MRHNA and SNTAGT. Unmatched junction bases numbered 3, after V lost 5 bases and J lost 7 bases. Here the CDR3 reads CASSLGQGEKLFF. As DNA, the CDR3 is TGTGCCAGCAGTCTTGGACAGGGTGAAAAACTGTTTTTT.

This chain uses TRBV20-1 with TRBJ1-2; D is unresolved. The V gene lost 5 bases and the J gene lost 8 bases, with 3 bases spanning the gap. This CDR3 is 8 amino acids long. The germline gives CDR1 DFQATT, CDR2 SNEGSKA (reference sequence). The CDR3 DNA is TGCAGTGCTCCGGGCTACACCTTC. Amino acids: CSAPGYTF.

The chain uses TRBV9 and TRBJ1-1, with TRBD1 matching over 11 bases. The CDR3 totals 15 residues. The trim removed 3 bases at V and 2 bases at J, leaving 3 bases unmatched. CDR1 is SGDLS and CDR2 is YYNGEE in the germline V gene. The CDR3: CASSAGQGVNTEAFF. CDR3 coding DNA: TGTGCCAGCAGCGCGGGACAGGGGGTAAACACTGAAGCTTTCTTT.

V gene TRBV28 combines with J gene TRBJ1-1; maybe TRBD1 (6 bases). This CDR3 comprises 16 residues. The germline CDR1 and CDR2 sequences are MDHEN and SYDVKM. Trimming removed 3 bases from V and 1 base from J, with 15 bases in between. CDR3 nucleotides: TGTGCCAGCAGTTTTGTGACAGGCCCTGGGAACACTGAAGCTTTCTTT. Translated, it gives CASSFVTGPGNTEAFF. Full variable domain (remainder filled in from reference TRBV28 and TRBJ1-1): DVKVTQSSRYLVKRTGEKVFLECVQDMDHENMFWYRQDPGLGLRLIYFSYDVKMKEKGDIPEGYSVSREKKERFSLILESASTNQTSMYLCASSFVTGPGNTEAFFGQGTRLTVV.